What follows describes a single T cell receptor beta chain. The same CDR3 also results from other DNA sequences found in this sample. This entry is derived from a study of cytomegalovirus exposure and HLA in healthy donors. PCR employed 60 Vbeta and 13 Jbeta primers. Clones were sequenced by immunoSEQ multiplex PCR, and TCRdb holds only the in-frame ones, with some missing. The profile shows about 220,000 clones, 80% to 85% of them singletons. The germline V gene encodes CDR1 LNHDA and CDR2 SQIVND (reference sequence). There are 13 residues in the CDR3. Trimming took off 4 bases at V and 1 base at J, with 7 bases between the two ends.

What was sequenced was PBMCs. The chain recombines TRBV19 with TRBJ1-1; no firm D call. The sequence was collected from a boy between 2 and 15 years old in good health and CMV-seronegative. Here the CDR3 reads CASSTGGNTEAFF. The CDR3 DNA follows: TGTGCCAGTAGTACCGGCGGGAACACTGAAGCTTTCTTT.